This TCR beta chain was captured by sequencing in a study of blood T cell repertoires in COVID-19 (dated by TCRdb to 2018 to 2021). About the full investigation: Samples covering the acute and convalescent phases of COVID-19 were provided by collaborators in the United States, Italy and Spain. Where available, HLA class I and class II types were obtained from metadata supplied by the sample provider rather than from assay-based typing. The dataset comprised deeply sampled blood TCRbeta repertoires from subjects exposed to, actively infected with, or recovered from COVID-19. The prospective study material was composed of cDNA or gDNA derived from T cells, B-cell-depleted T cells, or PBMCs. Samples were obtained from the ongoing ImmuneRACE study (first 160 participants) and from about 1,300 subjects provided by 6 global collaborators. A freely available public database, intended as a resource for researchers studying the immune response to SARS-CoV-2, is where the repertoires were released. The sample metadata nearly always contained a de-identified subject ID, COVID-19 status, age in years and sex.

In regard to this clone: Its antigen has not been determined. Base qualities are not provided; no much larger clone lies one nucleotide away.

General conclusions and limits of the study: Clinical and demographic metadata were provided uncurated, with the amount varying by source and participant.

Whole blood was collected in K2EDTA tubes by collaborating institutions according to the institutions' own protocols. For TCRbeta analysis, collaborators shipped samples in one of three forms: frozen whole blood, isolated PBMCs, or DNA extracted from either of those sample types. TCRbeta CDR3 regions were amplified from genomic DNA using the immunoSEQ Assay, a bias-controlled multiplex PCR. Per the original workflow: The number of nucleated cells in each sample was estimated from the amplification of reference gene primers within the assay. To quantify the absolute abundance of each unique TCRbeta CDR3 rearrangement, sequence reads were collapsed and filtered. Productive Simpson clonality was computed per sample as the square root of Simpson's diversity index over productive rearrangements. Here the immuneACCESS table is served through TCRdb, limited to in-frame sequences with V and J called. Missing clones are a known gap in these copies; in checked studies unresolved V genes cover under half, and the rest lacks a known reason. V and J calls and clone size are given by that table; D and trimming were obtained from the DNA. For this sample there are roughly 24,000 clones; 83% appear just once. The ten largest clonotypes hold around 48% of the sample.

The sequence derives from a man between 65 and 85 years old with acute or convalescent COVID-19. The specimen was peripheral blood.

The CDR3 reads as follows: CASSRTGEEPQHF. The DNA reads TGTGCCAGCAGCCGGACAGGGGAAGAGCCCCAGCATTTT. The chain joins TRBV7-2 to TRBJ1-5; 9 of the junction bases match TRBD1. Germline trimming amounts to 5 bases on V and 8 bases on J, with 4 as the count of junction bases outside the gene matches. The germline V gene encodes CDR1 SGHTA and CDR2 FQGNSA. Including the terminal cysteine and phenylalanine, the CDR3 comprises 13 residues. Only CDR3 DNA remains: 39 bases, in frame from the first base.